What follows are 29 T cell receptor beta chains derived from one specimen sequenced in a study of T cells after yellow fever vaccination. TCRdb reprocessed the 5' RACE reads with MiXCR, giving one entry per CDR3 protein. The sample consists of 150,000 to 200,000 distinct CDR3 sequences, about 10% of them appearing once. Sample: CD8+ T cells sorted from PBMCs, taken 15 days after the yellow fever booster vaccination. The receptors come from a man between 18 and 35 years old who received the YFV17D yellow fever vaccine.

This chain joins TRBV27 and TRBJ2-2; D ambiguous. The CDR3 consists of 13 residues. CDR1 and CDR2 (germline): MNHEY, SMNVEV (reference sequence). The V end was cut by 6 bases, the J end by 7 bases, with 12 bases between. The CDR3 here is CASSRGWSGELFF. CDR3 DNA sequence: TGTGCCAGCAGCCGAGGATGGAGCGGGGAGCTGTTTTTT.

This clonotype was observed at least ten times. V usage is TRBV27 and J usage is TRBJ2-2; tentative D call: TRBD2 (6 bases). Germline V CDR1 and CDR2: MNHEY, SMNVEV (reference sequence). Trimming stripped 4 bases from V and 4 bases from J, with 13 bases between. The CDR3 is made up of 15 amino acids. The CDR3 nucleotides read TGTGCCAGCAGTTCCTCCGGGGGAGGCACCGGGGAGCTGTTTTTT. Its translation: CASSSSGGGTGELFF.

The CDR3, as DNA: TGTGCCAGCAGCTCGATGAATGACGGCACAGATACGCAGTATTTT. Residues: CASSSMNDGTDTQYF. V is TRBV11-3 and J is TRBJ2-3; D is uncertain. The CDR3 runs 15 residues. Germline V gene data show CDR1 as SGHNT and CDR2 as YENEEA. Trimming pared 4 bases from V and 1 base from J, leaving 12 bases between.

The J gene is TRBJ1-1, the V gene TRBV10-3; D uncertain. Germline V gene data show CDR1 as ENHRY and CDR2 as SYGVKD. Trimming took off 8 bases at V and 1 base at J, with 14 bases between the two ends. The CDR3 runs 14 residues. As DNA, the CDR3 is TGTGCCATCGGAGAGGCAGGTGGGAACACTGAAGCTTTCTTT. This sequence encodes CAIGEAGGNTEAFF.

This clonotype has only a few counts. The chain has TRBV29-1 and TRBJ2-5; no clear D gene. Germline V lookup: CDR1 SQVTM, CDR2 ANQGSEA. The CDR3 is 14 amino acids. The V end was cut by 4 bases, the J end by 3 bases, with 15 bases between. CDR3: CSVVGRTYEETQYF. The CDR3 DNA reads TGCAGCGTTGTAGGCAGAACATACGAAGAGACCCAGTACTTC.

This clonotype has ten or more counts. V usage is TRBV6-5 and J usage is TRBJ2-5; TRBD2 matches 11 bases. This CDR3 is built from 18 residues. Germline loops: CDR1 MNHEY, CDR2 SVGAGI. The V gene end was trimmed by 0 bases and the J gene end by 2 bases; junction bases not matched to a gene: 8. CDR3 residues: CASSYSSSGGLSQETQYF. CDR3 coding DNA: TGTGCCAGCAGTTACTCGTCTAGCGGGGGGCTCTCTCAAGAGACCCAGTACTTC.

This clonotype was observed at least ten times. The chain recombines TRBV5-1 with TRBJ2-2, with TRBD1 as a possible D gene (6 bases). The CDR3 covers 14 residues. Trimming pared 4 bases from V and 1 base from J, leaving 8 bases between. Looked up from germline, CDR1 is SGHRS and CDR2 is YFSETQ. CDR3 protein: CASSLTGNTGELFF. DNA of the CDR3: TGCGCCAGCAGCCTGACAGGGAACACCGGGGAGCTGTTTTTT.

This clonotype turned up a few times. The V call is TRBV15, the J call TRBJ2-4, with a weak D call TRBD2 (6 bases). The CDR3 runs to 17 residues. The V end was cut by 2 bases, the J end by 0 bases, with 14 bases between. Germline CDR1 and CDR2: LNHNV and YYDKDF (reference sequence). The CDR3 region is CATSRRKRAIAKNIQYF. DNA of the CDR3: TGTGCCACCAGCAGACGCAAGCGGGCTATAGCCAAAAACATTCAGTACTTC.

CDR3 in amino acids: CASSYSAEGHSSSYEQYV. The CDR3 nucleotides are TGTGCCAGCAGTTACTCGGCAGAAGGACACAGCAGCTCCTACGAGCAGTACGTC. V usage is TRBV6-2 or TRBV6-3 and J usage is TRBJ2-7, with TRBD1 as a possible D gene (5 bases). The CDR3 totals 18 residues. CDR1 and CDR2 from the germline V gene are MNHEY and SVGEGT. Deletions cut 0 bases from V and 0 bases from J, with 18 bases between.

The chain carries TRBV29-1 and TRBJ1-2; D might be TRBD1 (6 bases). CDR3 length: 14 residues. V was pared by 5 bases and J by 1 base, with 14 bases between. CDR1 is SQVTM and CDR2 is ANQGSEA in the germline V gene. CDR3: CSVPPDSFNYGYTF. The CDR3 bases are TGCAGCGTTCCCCCGGACAGCTTTAACTATGGCTACACCTTC.

The chain employs TRBV3-1 and TRBJ2-6; the D is unclear. Germline-derived CDR1 and CDR2 are LGHDT and YNNKEL (reference sequence). Deletions cut 0 bases from V and 1 base from J, with 4 bases between. The CDR3 has 15 residues. Written as DNA, the CDR3 is TGTGCCAGCAGCCAAGAGGGGTCTGGGGCCAACGTCCTGACTTTC. This sequence encodes CASSQEGSGANVLTF.

The J gene is TRBJ2-5, the V gene TRBV10-3; D is possibly TRBD1 (6 bases). Germline V gives CDR1 ENHRY, CDR2 SYGVKD. This CDR3 spans 12 amino acids. Trimming removed 4 bases at V and 3 bases at J, with 6 bases between. CDR3 nucleotides: TGTGCCATCAGTGGGACAGAAGAGACCCAGTACTTC. Amino acids: CAISGTEETQYF.

The chain couples TRBV6-5 to TRBJ2-7; possible D gene TRBD1, 5 bases. Trimming shortened V by 0 bases and J by 0 bases, and 12 bases separated the two germline ends. The CDR3 consists of 16 residues. Germline CDR1 and CDR2: MNHEY and SVGAGI. The CDR3 spells CASSYSSLRGSYEQYF. CDR3 DNA: TGTGCCAGCAGTTACTCGAGTCTAAGGGGCTCCTACGAGCAGTACTTC.

This rearrangement joins TRBV11-1 to TRBJ1-2; weak D call: TRBD1 (6 bases). The CDR3 runs 13 residues. V lost 5 bases to trimming and J lost 8 bases, with 15 bases between them. Germline V gene lookup returns CDR1 SGHAT and CDR2 FQDESV (reference sequence). The DNA for the CDR3 is TGTGCCAGCAGCCCTGATGGGGGCCACGGCTACACCTTC. It translates to CASSPDGGHGYTF. The full variable domain, in which reference TRBV11-1 and TRBJ1-2 provide the parts outside the CDR3, is EAEVAQSPRYKITEKSQAVAFWCDPISGHATLYWYRQILGQGPELLVQFQDESVVDDSQLPKDRFSAERLKGVDSTLKIQPAELGDSAMYLCASSPDGGHGYTFGSGTRLTVV.

The sample holds many counts of this clonotype. J is TRBJ2-1 and V is TRBV29-1; TRBD2 might be the D (5 bases). Germline CDR1 is SQVTM and CDR2 is ANQGSEA. Trimming shortened V by 6 bases and J by 6 bases, and 18 bases separated the two germline ends. The CDR3 is made up of 14 amino acids. CDR3 nucleotide sequence: TGCAGCGTGACCCCGGGATCACCAGGCAATGAGCAGTTCTTC. Translating it yields CSVTPGSPGNEQFF.

CDR3 DNA: TGTGCCAGCAGTTACTCACCCACTGACTACCGCCTAACAGATACGCAGTATTTT. Its protein is CASSYSPTDYRLTDTQYF. The V and J genes are TRBV6-2 or TRBV6-3 and TRBJ2-3; possibly TRBD2 for D (5 bases). The CDR3 spans 18 residues. The V gene lost 0 bases and the J gene lost 3 bases, with 19 bases spanning the gap. Germline values: CDR1 MNHEY, CDR2 SVGEGT.

This clonotype was observed at least ten times. The J gene is TRBJ1-2, the V gene TRBV4-1; tentatively, D is TRBD1 (6 bases). Germline V gene lookup returns CDR1 MGHRA and CDR2 YSYEKL. This CDR3 region has 14 residues. V dropped 6 bases and J dropped 2 bases, with 13 bases sitting between them. CDR3 residues: CASRSGTTNYGYTF. The DNA for the CDR3 is TGCGCCAGCAGGTCCGGGACAACGAACTATGGCTACACCTTC.

This clonotype came up a few times. The V call is TRBV6-2 or TRBV6-3, the J call TRBJ2-7; either TRBD1 or TRBD2 may fit D (6 bases each). V lost 4 bases and J 4 bases, leaving 14 bases between the germline ends. The germline V gene has CDR1 MNHEY and CDR2 SVGEGT. CDR3 length equals 14 residues. The CDR3 nucleotides read TGTGCCAGCAGTTTTCGGGGGCGCGGGTACGAGCAGTACGTC. Its translation: CASSFRGRGYEQYV.

This clonotype has a handful of counts. The V gene is TRBV27, the J gene TRBJ2-1, with D possibly matching TRBD1 (5 bases). The ends were cut back, 2 bases at V and 8 bases at J, with 19 bases in the middle. CDR3 length: 16 amino acids. Germline V gene data show CDR1 as MNHEY and CDR2 as SMNVEV (reference sequence). The CDR3 protein is CASSLEWSGITYEQFF. In DNA, the CDR3 is TGTGCCAGCAGTTTAGAGTGGTCAGGGATTACCTATGAGCAGTTCTTC.

V usage is TRBV7-9 and J usage is TRBJ2-7; TRBD1 aligns across 7 bases. The CDR3 totals 18 residues. Germline lookup yields CDR1 SEHNR and CDR2 FQNEAQ (reference sequence). Trimming took 3 bases from V and 2 from J; bases not matched to a gene: 16. CDR3 in DNA: TGTGCCAGCAGCTTTTCGAATTGGGAGAGGGACAGACCCTACGAGCAGTACTTC. As protein: CASSFSNWERDRPYEQYF.

The V gene is TRBV4-1, the J gene TRBJ2-3, with 8 bases matching TRBD1. This CDR3 is built from 16 residues. The J segment lost 0 bases and the V segment lost 1 base, leaving 3 bases of the junction unmatched. The germline CDR1 and CDR2 sequences are MGHRA and YSYEKL. CDR3 in DNA: TGCGCCAGCAGCCAAGTCAGGGGGCGAAGCACAGATACGCAGTATTTT. This gives the protein CASSQVRGRSTDTQYF.

This clonotype was counted at least ten times. The chain recombines TRBV4-3 with TRBJ1-2; no definite D call. The V gene lost 0 bases and the J gene lost 5 bases, with 13 bases spanning the gap. Germline CDR1 LGHNA, CDR2 YSLEER. This CDR3 has 15 amino acids. Written as DNA, the CDR3 is TGCGCCAGCAGCCAAGATGGGAAGGTGAAATATGGCTACACCTTC. It encodes CASSQDGKVKYGYTF.

This clonotype has a count of ten or more. The rearrangement uses TRBV4-1 and TRBJ1-2; D perhaps matches TRBD1 (6 bases). The CDR3 covers 17 residues. V lost 0 bases to trimming and J lost 3 bases, with 17 bases between them. Germline V gene data show CDR1 as MGHRA and CDR2 as YSYEKL. CDR3 in DNA: TGCGCCAGCAGCCAAGAGGGCCGGGACAACGCATACTATGGCTACACCTTC. Its protein is CASSQEGRDNAYYGYTF.

V and J are TRBV5-6 and TRBJ2-7; D remains unclear. The CDR3 is made up of 13 amino acids. V was pared by 0 bases and J by 6 bases, with 10 bases between. Germline-derived CDR1 and CDR2 are SGHDT and YYEEEE. As DNA, the CDR3 is TGTGCCAGCAGCTTGGGGCAGTCTTTCGAGCAGTACTTC. This sequence encodes CASSLGQSFEQYF.

In its sample, this clonotype was seen many times. The chain recombines TRBV14 with TRBJ2-5, with D perhaps being TRBD1 or TRBD2 (5 bases each). CDR3 length equals 14 residues. The V gene lost 4 bases and the J gene lost 12 bases, with 21 bases spanning the gap. Germline CDR1 and CDR2: SGHDN and FVKESK. CDR3 in amino acids: CASSLGTVKGREYF. The DNA for the CDR3 is TGTGCCAGCAGCCTGGGGACGGTCAAAGGGCGAGAGTACTTC. Full variable domain (rest looked up from reference TRBV14 and TRBJ2-5): EAGVTQFPSHSVIEKGQTVTLRCDPISGHDNLYWYRRVMGKEIKFLLHFVKESKQDESGMPNNRFLAERTGGTYSTLKVQPAELEDSGVYFCASSLGTVKGREYFGPGTRLLVL.

This clonotype was observed many times. V and J are TRBV27 and TRBJ1-4; 8 bases are a match to TRBD1. Germline trimming cut 4 bases from V and 11 bases from J; bases unmatched to any gene: 15. Germline V lookup: CDR1 MNHEY, CDR2 SMNVEV (reference sequence). CDR3 length: 16 amino acids. CDR3 region: CASSSTLLGTGQKLFF. CDR3 DNA sequence: TGTGCCAGCAGTTCCACCCTTCTGGGGACAGGTCAGAAACTGTTTTTT.

This clonotype was seen only a few times. The V and J genes are TRBV29-1 and TRBJ2-7, with 9 bases lining up with TRBD1. This CDR3 is built from 15 residues. The V segment lost 2 bases and the J segment 3 bases; nucleotides outside the gene matches: 8. Germline V lookup: CDR1 SQVTM, CDR2 ANQGSEA. CDR3 sequence (DNA): TGCAGCGTTGAATTTTCGACAGGGGGGGGCTACGAGCAGTACTTC. Translation: CSVEFSTGGGYEQYF.

This clonotype appeared many times. This rearrangement joins TRBV4-1 to TRBJ1-1; possible D gene TRBD1, 6 bases. The CDR3 extends over 14 amino acids. The germline CDR1 and CDR2 sequences are MGHRA and YSYEKL. Trimming cost V 5 bases and J 5 bases, with 15 bases left between them. CDR3 in amino acids: CASSVYRVGTEAFF. CDR3 nucleotides: TGCGCCAGCAGCGTATACAGGGTAGGGACTGAAGCTTTCTTT.

This clonotype was detected only a few times. V gene TRBV27 combines with J gene TRBJ2-2; D may be TRBD2 (5 bases). Trimming took 7 bases from V and 6 from J, leaving 15 bases between them. The CDR3 totals 14 residues. Germline V gene data show CDR1 as MNHEY and CDR2 as SMNVEV (reference sequence). CDR3 sequence: CASKGLLYSGELFF. CDR3 coding DNA: TGTGCCAGCAAAGGACTTCTTTATTCCGGGGAGCTGTTTTTT.